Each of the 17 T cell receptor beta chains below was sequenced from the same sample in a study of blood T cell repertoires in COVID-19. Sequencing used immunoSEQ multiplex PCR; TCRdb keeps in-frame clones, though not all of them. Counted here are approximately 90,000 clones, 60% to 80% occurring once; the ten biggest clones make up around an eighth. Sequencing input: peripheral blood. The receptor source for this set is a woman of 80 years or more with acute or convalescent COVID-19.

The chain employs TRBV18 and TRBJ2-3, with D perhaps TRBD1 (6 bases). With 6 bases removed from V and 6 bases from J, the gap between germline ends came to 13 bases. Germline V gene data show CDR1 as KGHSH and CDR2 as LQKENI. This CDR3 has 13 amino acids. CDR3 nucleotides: TGTGCCAGCTCGTACAGGGACGGGGATACGCAGTATTTT. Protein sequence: CASSYRDGDTQYF.

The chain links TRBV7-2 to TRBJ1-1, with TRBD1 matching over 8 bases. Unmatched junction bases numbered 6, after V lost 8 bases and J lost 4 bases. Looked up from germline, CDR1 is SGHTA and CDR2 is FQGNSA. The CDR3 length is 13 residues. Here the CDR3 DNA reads TGTGCCAGCGGAACCACAGGGGGCACTGAAGCTTTCTTT. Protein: CASGTTGGTEAFF.

This chain's CDR3 is CASSSNTGTTETQYF. DNA for the CDR3: TGCGCCAGCAGCTCAAATACCGGGACAACAGAGACCCAGTACTTC. The genes are TRBV5-1 and TRBJ2-5, with D perhaps matching TRBD1 (6 bases). Looked up from germline, CDR1 is SGHRS and CDR2 is YFSETQ. The CDR3 is made up of 15 amino acids. V was trimmed by 3 bases and J by 4 bases, leaving 16 bases between them.

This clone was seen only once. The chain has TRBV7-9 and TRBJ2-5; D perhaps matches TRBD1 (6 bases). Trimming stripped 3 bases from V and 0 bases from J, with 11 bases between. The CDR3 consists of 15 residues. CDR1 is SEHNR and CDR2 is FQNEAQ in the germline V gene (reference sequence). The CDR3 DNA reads TGTGCCAGCAGCTTCAGACAGGACAACCAAGAGACCCAGTACTTC. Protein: CASSFRQDNQETQYF.

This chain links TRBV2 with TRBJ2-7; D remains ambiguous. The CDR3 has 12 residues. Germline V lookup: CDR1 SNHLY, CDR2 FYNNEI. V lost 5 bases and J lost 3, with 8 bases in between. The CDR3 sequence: CASSFEDYEQYF. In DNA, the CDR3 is TGTGCCAGCAGTTTTGAGGACTACGAGCAGTACTTC.

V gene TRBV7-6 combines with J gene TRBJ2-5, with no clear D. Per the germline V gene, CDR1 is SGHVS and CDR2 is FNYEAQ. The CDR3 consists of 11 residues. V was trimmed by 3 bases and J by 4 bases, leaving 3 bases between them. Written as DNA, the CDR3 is TGTGCCAGCAGCTTCTTAGAGACCCAGTACTTC. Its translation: CASSFLETQYF.

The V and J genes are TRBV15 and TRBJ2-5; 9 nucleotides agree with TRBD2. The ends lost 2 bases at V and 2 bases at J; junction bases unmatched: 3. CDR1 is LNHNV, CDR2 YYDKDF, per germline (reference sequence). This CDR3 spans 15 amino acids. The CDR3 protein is CATSRLAGKQETQYF. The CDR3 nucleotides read TGTGCCACCAGCAGACTAGCGGGGAAACAAGAGACCCAGTACTTC. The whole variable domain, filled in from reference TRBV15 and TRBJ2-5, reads DAMVIQNPRYQVTQFGKPVTLSCSQTLNHNVMYWYQQKSSQAPKLLFHYYDKDFNNEADTPDNFQSRRPNTSFCFLDIRSPGLGDTAMYLCATSRLAGKQETQYFGPGTRLLVL.

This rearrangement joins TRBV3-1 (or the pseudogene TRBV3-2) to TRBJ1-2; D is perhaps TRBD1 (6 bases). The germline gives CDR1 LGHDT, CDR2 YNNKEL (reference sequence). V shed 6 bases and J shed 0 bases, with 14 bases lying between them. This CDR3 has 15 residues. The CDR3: CASSQQGNTNYGYTF. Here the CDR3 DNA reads TGTGCCAGCAGTCAACAGGGCAACACTAACTATGGCTACACCTTC.

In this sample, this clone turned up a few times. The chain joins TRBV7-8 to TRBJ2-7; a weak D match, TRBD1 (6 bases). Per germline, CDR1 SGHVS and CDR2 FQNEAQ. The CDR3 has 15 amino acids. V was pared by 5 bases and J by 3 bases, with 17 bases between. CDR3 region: CASSPSAGVLYEQYF. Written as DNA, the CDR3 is TGTGCCAGCAGCCCTTCGGCAGGGGTCCTCTACGAGCAGTACTTC. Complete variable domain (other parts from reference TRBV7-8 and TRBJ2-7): GAGVSQSPRYKVAKRGQDVALRCDPISGHVSLFWYQQALGQGPEFLTYFQNEAQLDKSGLPSDRFFAERPEGSVSTLKIQRTQQEDSAVYLCASSPSAGVLYEQYFGPGTRLTVT.

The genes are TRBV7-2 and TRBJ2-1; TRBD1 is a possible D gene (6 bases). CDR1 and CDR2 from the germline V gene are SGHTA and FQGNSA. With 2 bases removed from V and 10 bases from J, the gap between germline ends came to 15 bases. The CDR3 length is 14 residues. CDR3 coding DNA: TGTGCCAGCAGCTTATTTAGGGGCAGGGGAGAGCAGTTCTTC. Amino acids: CASSLFRGRGEQFF.

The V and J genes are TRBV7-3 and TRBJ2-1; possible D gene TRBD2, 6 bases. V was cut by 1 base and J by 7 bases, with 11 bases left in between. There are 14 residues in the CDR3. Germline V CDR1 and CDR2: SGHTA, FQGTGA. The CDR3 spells CASSLNEGLNEQFF. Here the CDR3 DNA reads TGTGCCAGCAGCTTAAATGAAGGACTAAATGAGCAGTTCTTC. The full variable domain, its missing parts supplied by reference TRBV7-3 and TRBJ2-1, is GAGVSQTPSNKVTEKGKYVELRCDPISGHTALYWYRQSLGQGPEFLIYFQGTGAADDSGLPNDRFFAVRPEGSVSTLKIQRTERGDSAVYLCASSLNEGLNEQFFGPGTRLTVL.

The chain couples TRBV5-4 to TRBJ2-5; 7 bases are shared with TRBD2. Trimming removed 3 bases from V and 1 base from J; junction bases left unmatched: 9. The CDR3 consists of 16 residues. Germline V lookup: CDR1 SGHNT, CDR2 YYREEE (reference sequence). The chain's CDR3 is CASSSRAGSPQETQYF. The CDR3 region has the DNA TGTGCCAGCAGCTCTAGAGCGGGGTCGCCCCAAGAGACCCAGTACTTC. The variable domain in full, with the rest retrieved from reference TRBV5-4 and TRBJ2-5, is ETGVTQSPTHLIKTRGQQVTLRCSSQSGHNTVSWYQQALGQGPQFIFQYYREEENGRGNFPPRFSGLQFPNYSSELNVNALELDDSALYLCASSSRAGSPQETQYFGPGTRLLVL.

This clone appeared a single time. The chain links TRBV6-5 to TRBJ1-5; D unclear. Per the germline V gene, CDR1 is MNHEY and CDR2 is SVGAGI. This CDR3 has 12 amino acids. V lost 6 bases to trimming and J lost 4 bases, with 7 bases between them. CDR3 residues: CASSHLNQPQHF. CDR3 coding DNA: TGTGCCAGCAGCCACCTAAATCAGCCCCAGCATTTT.

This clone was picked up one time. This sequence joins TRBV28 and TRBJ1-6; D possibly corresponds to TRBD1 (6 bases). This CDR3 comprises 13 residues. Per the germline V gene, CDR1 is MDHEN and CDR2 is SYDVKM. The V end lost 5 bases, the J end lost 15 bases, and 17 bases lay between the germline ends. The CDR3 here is CASSANRAIVLHF. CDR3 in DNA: TGTGCCAGCAGTGCAAACAGGGCCATTGTCCTCCACTTT.

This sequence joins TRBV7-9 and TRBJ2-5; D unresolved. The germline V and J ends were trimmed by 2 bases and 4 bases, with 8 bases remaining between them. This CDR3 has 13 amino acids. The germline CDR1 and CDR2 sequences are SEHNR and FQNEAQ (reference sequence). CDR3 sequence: CASSLRHGETQYF. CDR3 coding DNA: TGTGCCAGCAGCTTAAGACATGGAGAGACCCAGTACTTC.

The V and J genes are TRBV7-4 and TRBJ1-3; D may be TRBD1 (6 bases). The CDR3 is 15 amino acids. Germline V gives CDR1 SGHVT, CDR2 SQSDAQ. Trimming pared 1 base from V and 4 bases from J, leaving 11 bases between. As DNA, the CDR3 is TGTGCCAGCAGCTTAGGATACAGGGCCGGAAACACCATATATTTT. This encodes CASSLGYRAGNTIYF.

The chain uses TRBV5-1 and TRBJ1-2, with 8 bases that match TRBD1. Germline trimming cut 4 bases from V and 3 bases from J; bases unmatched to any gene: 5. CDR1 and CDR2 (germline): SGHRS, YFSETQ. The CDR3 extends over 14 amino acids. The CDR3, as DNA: TGCGCCAGCAGCCCGGGACAGGCGTACTATGGCTACACCTTC. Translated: CASSPGQAYYGYTF.